Following are 8 T cell receptor beta chains from one sample sequenced in a study of T cell responses to AZD1222 COVID-19 vaccine. This table comes from immunoSEQ multiplex PCR, and its TCRdb copy is limited to in-frame clones, with some not included. The sample has over 150,000 clones, more than 90% seen once. Source: peripheral blood, taken on day 0 of AZD1222 vaccination. These receptors were collected from an adult in good health.

Written as DNA, the CDR3 is TGTGCCAGCAGCAACGCAGCTCGGGACAGGGGTGAAGCTTTCTTT. Translating gives CASSNAARDRGEAFF. V gene TRBV6-6 combines with J gene TRBJ1-1, with 10 bases aligning to TRBD1. V lost 6 bases, J lost 7 bases, and 11 bases stayed unmatched. The length of the CDR3 is 15 residues. The germline V gene has CDR1 MNHNY and CDR2 SVGAGI (reference sequence).

The CDR3 spells CASSLVGTSGSRHEQFF. DNA for the CDR3: TGTGCCAGCAGCTTGGTCGGGACTAGCGGGAGTAGGCATGAGCAGTTCTTC. The V call is TRBV5-6, the J call TRBJ2-1; 14 bases fit TRBD2. The CDR3 has 17 amino acids. The V and J ends lost 0 bases and 8 bases, in that order; junction bases with no gene match: 7. The germline CDR1 and CDR2 sequences are SGHDT and YYEEEE.

The rearrangement joins TRBV19 to TRBJ1-2; D uncertain. The CDR3 totals 13 residues. V was clipped by 3 bases and J by 7 bases, with 12 bases between them. Germline V gene sequence: CDR1 LNHDA, CDR2 SQIVND (reference sequence). Here the CDR3 reads CASSITFVGGYTF. The CDR3, as DNA: TGTGCCAGTAGTATCACCTTCGTAGGTGGCTACACCTTC. Drawing the rest from reference TRBV19 and TRBJ1-2, the complete variable domain is DGGITQSPKYLFRKEGQNVTLSCEQNLNHDAMYWYRQDPGQGLRLIYYSQIVNDFQKGDIAEGYSVSREKKESFPLTVTSAQKNPTAFYLCASSITFVGGYTFGSGTRLTVV.

The V gene is TRBV5-1, the J gene TRBJ1-2; 10 bases line up with TRBD1. The CDR3 consists of 12 residues. V dropped 8 bases and J dropped 7; count of bases not matched to a gene: 5. Germline V gene lookup returns CDR1 SGHRS and CDR2 YFSETQ. In DNA form, the CDR3 reads TGCGCCAGTCGACAGGGGGCGAGTGGCTACACCTTC. Its translation: CASRQGASGYTF.

The chain is built from TRBV19 and TRBJ2-4; 8 nucleotides match TRBD2. Per the germline V gene, CDR1 is LNHDA and CDR2 is SQIVND (reference sequence). This CDR3 comprises 20 residues. Losses at the gene ends were 5 bases for V and 1 base for J; bases not matched to a gene: 19. CDR3 nucleotide sequence: TGTGCCAGTAGTCCGTTAGCGGGGAGGCGTTCGGTTTGGGCCAAAAACATTCAGTACTTC. Translation: CASSPLAGRRSVWAKNIQYF.

The rearrangement links TRBV9 to TRBJ1-2; D is perhaps TRBD1 (5 bases). Trimming removed 1 base from V and 4 bases from J, with 14 bases in between. The germline V gene encodes CDR1 SGDLS and CDR2 YYNGEE. The CDR3 is 15 residues long. The CDR3 sequence is CASSVQGSGLYGYTF. In nucleotides, the CDR3 is TGTGCCAGCAGCGTACAGGGATCGGGGCTCTATGGCTACACCTTC.

The chain is built from TRBV5-1 and TRBJ2-2, with D hard to call. CDR3 size: 14 residues. From germline, CDR1 is SGHRS and CDR2 YFSETQ. V dropped 0 bases and J dropped 0 bases, with 3 bases sitting between them. The CDR3: CASSLAPNTGELFF. In DNA form, the CDR3 reads TGCGCCAGCAGCTTGGCCCCGAACACCGGGGAGCTGTTTTTT.

The CDR3 sequence: CASSPDSLHTEAFF. The CDR3 DNA follows: TGTGCCAGCAGCCCGGACAGTCTCCACACTGAAGCTTTCTTT. V usage is TRBV2 and J usage is TRBJ1-1, with a tentative D call TRBD1 (6 bases). This CDR3 contains 14 residues. Deletions cut 6 bases from V and 3 bases from J, with 14 bases between. From germline, CDR1 is SNHLY and CDR2 FYNNEI.